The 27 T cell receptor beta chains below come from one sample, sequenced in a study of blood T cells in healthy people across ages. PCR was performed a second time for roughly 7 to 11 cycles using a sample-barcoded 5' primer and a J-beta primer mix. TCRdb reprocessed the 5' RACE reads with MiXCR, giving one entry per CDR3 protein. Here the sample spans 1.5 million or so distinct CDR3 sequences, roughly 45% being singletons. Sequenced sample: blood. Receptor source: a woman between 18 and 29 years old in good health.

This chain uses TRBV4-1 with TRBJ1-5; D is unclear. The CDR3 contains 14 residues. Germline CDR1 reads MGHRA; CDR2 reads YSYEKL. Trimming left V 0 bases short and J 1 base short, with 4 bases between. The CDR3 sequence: CASSQDWSNQPQHF. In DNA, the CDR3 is TGCGCCAGCAGCCAAGATTGGAGCAATCAGCCCCAGCATTTT.

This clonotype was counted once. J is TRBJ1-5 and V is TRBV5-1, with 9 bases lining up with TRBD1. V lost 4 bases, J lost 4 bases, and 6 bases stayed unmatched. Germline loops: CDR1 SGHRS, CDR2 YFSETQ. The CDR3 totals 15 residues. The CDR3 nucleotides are TGCGCCAGCAGCCGGACAGGGGATACGAATCAGCCCCAGCATTTT. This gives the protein CASSRTGDTNQPQHF.

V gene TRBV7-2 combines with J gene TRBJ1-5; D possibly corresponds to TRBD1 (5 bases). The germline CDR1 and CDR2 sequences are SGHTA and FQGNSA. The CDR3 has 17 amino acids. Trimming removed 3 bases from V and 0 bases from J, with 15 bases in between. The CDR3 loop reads CASSFSSGGFSNQPQHF. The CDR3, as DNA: TGTGCCAGCAGCTTTTCTTCTGGGGGTTTTAGCAATCAGCCCCAGCATTTT.

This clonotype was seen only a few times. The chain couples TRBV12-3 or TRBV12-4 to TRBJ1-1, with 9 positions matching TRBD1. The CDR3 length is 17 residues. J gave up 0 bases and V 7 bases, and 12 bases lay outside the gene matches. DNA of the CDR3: TGTGCCAGCACCAGCCCCCCGGGACAGGGTATGAACACTGAAGCTTTCTTT. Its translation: CASTSPPGQGMNTEAFF.

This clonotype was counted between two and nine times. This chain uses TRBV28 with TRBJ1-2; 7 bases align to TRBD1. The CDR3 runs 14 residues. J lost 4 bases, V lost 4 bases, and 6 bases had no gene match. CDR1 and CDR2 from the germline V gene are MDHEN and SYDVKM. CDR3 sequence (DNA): TGTGCCAGCAGTTCACAGGGGACCGGCTATGGCTACACCTTC. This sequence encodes CASSSQGTGYGYTF.

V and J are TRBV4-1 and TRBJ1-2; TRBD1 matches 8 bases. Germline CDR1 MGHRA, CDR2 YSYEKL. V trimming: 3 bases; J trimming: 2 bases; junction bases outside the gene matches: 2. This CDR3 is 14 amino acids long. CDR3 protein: CASSQGQENYGYTF. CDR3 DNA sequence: TGCGCCAGCAGCCAGGGACAGGAAAACTATGGCTACACCTTC.

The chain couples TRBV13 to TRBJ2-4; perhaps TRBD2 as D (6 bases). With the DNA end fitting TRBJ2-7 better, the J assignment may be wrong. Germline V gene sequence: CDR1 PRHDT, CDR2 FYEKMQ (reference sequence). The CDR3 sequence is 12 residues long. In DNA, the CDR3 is TGTGCCAGCAGCCCCGGGACTCGCGAGCAGTACTTC. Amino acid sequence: CASSPGTREQYF.

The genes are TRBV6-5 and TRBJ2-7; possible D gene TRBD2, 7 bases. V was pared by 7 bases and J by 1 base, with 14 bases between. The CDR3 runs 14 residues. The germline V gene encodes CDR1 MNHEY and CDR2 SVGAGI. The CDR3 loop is CASTRGAWSYEQYF. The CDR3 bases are TGTGCCAGCACCCGGGGGGCCTGGTCCTACGAGCAGTACTTC.

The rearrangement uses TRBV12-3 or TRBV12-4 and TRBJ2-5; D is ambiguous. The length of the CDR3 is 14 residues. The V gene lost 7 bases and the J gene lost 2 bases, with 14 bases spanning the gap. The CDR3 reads CASTPGLVQETQYF. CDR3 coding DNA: TGTGCCAGCACTCCCGGGCTAGTTCAAGAGACCCAGTACTTC.

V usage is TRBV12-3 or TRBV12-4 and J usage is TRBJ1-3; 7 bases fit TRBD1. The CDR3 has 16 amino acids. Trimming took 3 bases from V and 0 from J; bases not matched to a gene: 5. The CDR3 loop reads CASSFGWTGSGNTIYF. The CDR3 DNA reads TGTGCCAGCAGTTTCGGCTGGACAGGCTCTGGAAACACCATATATTTT.

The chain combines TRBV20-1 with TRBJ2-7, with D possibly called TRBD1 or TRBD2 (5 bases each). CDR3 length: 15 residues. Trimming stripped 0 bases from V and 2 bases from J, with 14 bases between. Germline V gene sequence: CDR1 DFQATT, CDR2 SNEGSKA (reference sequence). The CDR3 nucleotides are TGCAGTGCTAGAGATCTGGGGGAATCAACCTACGAGCAGTACTTC. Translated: CSARDLGESTYEQYF.

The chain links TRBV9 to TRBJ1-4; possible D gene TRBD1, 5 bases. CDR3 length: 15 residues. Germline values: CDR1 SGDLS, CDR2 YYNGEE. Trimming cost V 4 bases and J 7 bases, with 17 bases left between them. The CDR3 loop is CASSPRPGTGEKLFF. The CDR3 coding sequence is TGTGCCAGCAGCCCCCGTCCCGGGACTGGTGAAAAACTGTTTTTT.

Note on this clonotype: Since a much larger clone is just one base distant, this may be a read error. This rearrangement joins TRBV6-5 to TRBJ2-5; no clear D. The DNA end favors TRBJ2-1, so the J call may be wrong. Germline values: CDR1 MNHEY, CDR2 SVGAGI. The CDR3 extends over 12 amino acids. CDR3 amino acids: CASSNNQETQFF. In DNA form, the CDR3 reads TGTGCCAGCAGTAACAATCAAGAGACCCAGTTCTTC.

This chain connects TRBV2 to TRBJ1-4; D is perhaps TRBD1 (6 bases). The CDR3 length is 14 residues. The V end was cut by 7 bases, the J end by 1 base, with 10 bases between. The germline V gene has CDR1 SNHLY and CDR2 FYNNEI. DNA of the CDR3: TGTGCCAGCACCGGGGGGCTAACTAATGAAAAACTGTTTTTT. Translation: CASTGGLTNEKLFF.

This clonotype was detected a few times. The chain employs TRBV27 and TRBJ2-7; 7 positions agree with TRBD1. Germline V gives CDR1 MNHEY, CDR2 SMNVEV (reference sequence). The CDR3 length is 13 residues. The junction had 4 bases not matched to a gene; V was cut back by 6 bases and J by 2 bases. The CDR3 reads CASSRQGTYEQYF. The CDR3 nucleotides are TGTGCCAGCAGCAGACAGGGTACCTACGAGCAGTACTTC.

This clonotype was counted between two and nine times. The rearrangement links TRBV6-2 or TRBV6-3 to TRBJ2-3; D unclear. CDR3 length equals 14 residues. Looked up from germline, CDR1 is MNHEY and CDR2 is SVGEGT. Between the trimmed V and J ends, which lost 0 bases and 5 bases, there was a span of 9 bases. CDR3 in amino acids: CASSYSGRRDTQYF. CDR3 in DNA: TGTGCCAGCAGTTACTCGGGCAGAAGAGATACGCAGTATTTT.

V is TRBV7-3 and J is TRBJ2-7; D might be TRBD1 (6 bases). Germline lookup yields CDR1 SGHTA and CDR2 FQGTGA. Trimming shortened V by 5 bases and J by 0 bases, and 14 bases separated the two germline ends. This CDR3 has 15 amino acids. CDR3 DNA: TGTGCCAGCAGCCCCAATGCCAGGGGCTCCTACGAGCAGTACTTC. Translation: CASSPNARGSYEQYF.

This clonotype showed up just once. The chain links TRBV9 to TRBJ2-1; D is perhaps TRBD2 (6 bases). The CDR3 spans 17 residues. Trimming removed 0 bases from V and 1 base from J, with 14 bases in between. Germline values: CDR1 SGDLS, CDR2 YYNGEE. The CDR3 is CASSVEIWGESYNEQFF. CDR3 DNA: TGTGCCAGCAGCGTAGAGATATGGGGGGAGTCCTACAATGAGCAGTTCTTC.

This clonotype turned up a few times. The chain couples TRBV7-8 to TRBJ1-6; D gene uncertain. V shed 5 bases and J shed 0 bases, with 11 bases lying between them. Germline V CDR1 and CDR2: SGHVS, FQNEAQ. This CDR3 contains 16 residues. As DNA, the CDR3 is TGTGCCAGCAGCGGCCAACAGAGCTCCTATAATTCACCCCTCCACTTT. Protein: CASSGQQSSYNSPLHF.

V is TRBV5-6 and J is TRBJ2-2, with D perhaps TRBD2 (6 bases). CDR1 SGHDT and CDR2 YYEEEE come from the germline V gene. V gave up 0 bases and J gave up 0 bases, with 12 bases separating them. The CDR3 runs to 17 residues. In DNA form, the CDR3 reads TGTGCCAGCAGCTTGGGAGGGACTGCCCCGAACACCGGGGAGCTGTTTTTT. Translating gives CASSLGGTAPNTGELFF.

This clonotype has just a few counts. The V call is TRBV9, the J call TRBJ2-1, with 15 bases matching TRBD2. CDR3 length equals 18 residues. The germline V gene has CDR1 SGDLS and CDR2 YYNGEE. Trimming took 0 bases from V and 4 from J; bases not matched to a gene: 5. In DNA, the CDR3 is TGTGCCAGCAGCGTAGTTGGACTAGCGGGAGGGCTTTACAATGAGCAGTTCTTC. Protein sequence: CASSVVGLAGGLYNEQFF.

The CDR3 DNA is TGCAGCGTTGAATTCAACTACGAGCAGTACTTC. Translating gives CSVEFNYEQYF. J is TRBJ2-7 and V is TRBV29-1; the D is unclear. This CDR3 has 11 residues. Deletions cut 2 bases from V and 3 bases from J, with 5 bases between. The V gene's germline CDR1 is SQVTM and CDR2 ANQGSEA.

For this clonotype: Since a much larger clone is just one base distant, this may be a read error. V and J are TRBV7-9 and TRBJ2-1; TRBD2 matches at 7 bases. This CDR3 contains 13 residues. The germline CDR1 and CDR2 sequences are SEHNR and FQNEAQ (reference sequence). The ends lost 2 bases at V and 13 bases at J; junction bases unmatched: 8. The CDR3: CASSLYAGETQFF. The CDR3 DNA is TGTGCCAGCAGCTTATACGCGGGAGAGACCCAGTTCTTC.

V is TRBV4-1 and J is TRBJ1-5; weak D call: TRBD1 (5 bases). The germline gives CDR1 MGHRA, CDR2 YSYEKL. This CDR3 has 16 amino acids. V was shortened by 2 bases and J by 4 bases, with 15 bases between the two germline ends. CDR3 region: CASSQPITGLNQPQHF. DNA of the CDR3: TGCGCCAGCAGCCAACCAATAACAGGATTAAATCAGCCCCAGCATTTT.

CDR3 loop: CSATLAGPYEQYF. For the CDR3, the DNA is TGCAGTGCTACCCTAGCGGGACCCTACGAGCAGTACTTC. The chain combines TRBV20-1 with TRBJ2-7; TRBD2 aligns across 9 bases. The germline V gene encodes CDR1 DFQATT and CDR2 SNEGSKA (reference sequence). V lost 4 bases, J lost 2 bases, and 3 bases stayed unmatched. The CDR3 sequence is 13 residues long.

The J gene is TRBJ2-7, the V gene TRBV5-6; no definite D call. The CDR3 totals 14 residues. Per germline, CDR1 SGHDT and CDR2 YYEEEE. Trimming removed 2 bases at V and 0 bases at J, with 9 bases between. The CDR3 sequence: CASSFQAISYEQYF. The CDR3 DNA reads TGTGCCAGCAGCTTTCAAGCGATCTCCTACGAGCAGTACTTC.

CDR3 sequence: CASSFPGEEGGYTF. In DNA form, the CDR3 reads TGTGCCAGCAGTTTTCCAGGGGAGGAGGGAGGCTACACCTTC. The V call is TRBV12-3 or TRBV12-4, the J call TRBJ1-2; possibly TRBD1 for D (6 bases). The CDR3 consists of 14 residues. V was trimmed by 3 bases and J by 8 bases, leaving 16 bases between them.